The TCR beta chain described here comes from a study of blood T cell repertoires in COVID-19. Study-level background: Nucleic acid was either cDNA or gDNA, and it came from T cells, B-cell-depleted T cells, or PBMCs.

This clone was seen a few times. The CDR3 has 13 residues. Trimming removed 5 bases from V and 3 bases from J, with 11 bases in between. In germline, CDR1 is SGHRS, CDR2 YFSETQ. Generated by immunoSEQ multiplex PCR, the TCRdb table keeps only in-frame clones and is missing some. The sample includes fewer than 50,000 clones, 74% seen only once; the top ten take roughly 10%. The clonotype originates from a man in his 70s with COVID-19, enrolled during active disease. The gene calls are TRBV5-1 and TRBJ2-5, with D possibly being TRBD2 (5 bases). The sequenced material came from peripheral blood. CDR3: CASSPSGEETQYF. The DNA of the CDR3 is TGCGCCAGCAGTCCGTCCGGGGAAGAGACCCAGTACTTC.